The present T cell receptor beta chain was sequenced within a study of blood T cell repertoires in COVID-19. Study details: COVID-19 samples, acute and convalescent, were from the United States, Italy and Spain. The cDNA or gDNA used as material had been derived from T cells, B-cell-depleted T cells, or PBMCs.

Per the study methods: Reference gene primers were amplified, and this amplification served to estimate nucleated cell counts. Clones were sequenced by immunoSEQ multiplex PCR, and TCRdb holds only the in-frame ones, with some missing. That table supplies the V and J calls and clone size; D and trimming were determined from the DNA. The table records just under 55,000 clones, approximately 90% of them present only once. CDR1 is SGHNT, CDR2 YENEEA, per germline. This CDR3 is 16 amino acids long. Trimming cost V 4 bases and J 4 bases; bases outside gene matches: 13. The sequence came from a woman aged 40 to 50 with active COVID-19. Sequenced sample: peripheral blood. The chain joins TRBV11-3 to TRBJ2-7, with TRBD2 matching over 7 bases. The CDR3 DNA reads as TGTGCCAGCAGCTCCCCCGGGACTACCTCTCGTTACGAGCAGTACTTC. Translated, it gives CASSSPGTTSRYEQYF.